The next 23 T cell receptor beta chains were all read from a single sample in a study of blood T cells in healthy people across ages. Sample-barcoded 5' priming and a J-beta primer mix drove a second PCR of about 7 to 11 cycles. TCRdb used MiXCR to reprocess the 5' RACE reads, holding one entry per CDR3 protein. The sample lists approximately 850,000 distinct CDR3 sequences, 58% occurring once. The specimen sequenced was blood. Receptor source: a man younger than 45 in good health.

This clonotype was detected once. The gene calls are TRBV5-1 and TRBJ2-2, with D hard to call. Trimming stripped 4 bases from V and 7 bases from J, with 17 bases between. The germline V gene has CDR1 SGHRS and CDR2 YFSETQ. This CDR3 is 15 amino acids long. The CDR3 reads CASSPALDRGGELFF. The CDR3 DNA sequence: TGCGCCAGCAGCCCCGCCCTGGATCGCGGCGGGGAGCTGTTTTTT.

In DNA, the CDR3 is TGTGCCAGCAGCTCCAGGACAGAATCCTACGAGCAGTACTTC. Its translation is CASSSRTESYEQYF. This rearrangement joins TRBV5-5 to TRBJ2-7; D perhaps matches TRBD1 (6 bases). The CDR3 extends over 14 amino acids. With 3 bases removed from V and 1 base from J, the gap between germline ends came to 11 bases. CDR1 is SGHKS and CDR2 is YYEKEE in the germline V gene (reference sequence). Full variable domain (outside the CDR3, taken from reference TRBV5-5 and TRBJ2-7): DAGVTQSPTHLIKTRGQQVTLRCSPISGHKSVSWYQQVLGQGPQFIFQYYEKEERGRGNFPDRFSARQFPNYSSELNVNALLLGDSALYLCASSSRTESYEQYFGPGTRLTVT.

This clonotype was observed a few times. The genes are TRBV27 and TRBJ1-6; no definite D call. This CDR3 comprises 14 residues. In germline, CDR1 is MNHEY, CDR2 SMNVEV (reference sequence). With 3 bases removed from V and 8 bases from J, the gap between germline ends came to 11 bases. This chain's CDR3 is CASSFQVNYSPLHF. In nucleotides, the CDR3 is TGTGCCAGCAGTTTTCAGGTCAACTATTCACCCCTCCACTTT.

The chain employs TRBV29-1 and TRBJ2-1; 9 bases agree with TRBD1. Per the germline V gene, CDR1 is SQVTM and CDR2 is ANQGSEA. With V trimmed by 6 bases and J by 7 bases, 10 bases remained unmatched. The length of the CDR3 is 14 residues. The CDR3 spells CSVAGTGLRNEQFF. DNA of the CDR3: TGCAGCGTAGCCGGGACAGGGCTTCGGAATGAGCAGTTCTTC.

The genes are TRBV4-3 and TRBJ2-7; 9 positions agree with TRBD2. Germline V CDR1 and CDR2: LGHNA, YSLEER. The V and J ends lost 1 base and 2 bases, in that order; junction bases with no gene match: 9. CDR3 length: 17 amino acids. Here the CDR3 reads CASSQGAAGGIPYEQYF. The CDR3 DNA reads TGCGCCAGCAGCCAAGGGGCAGCGGGAGGTATCCCCTACGAGCAGTACTTC.

Worth noting for this clonotype: Germline and junction disagree at one end, which may indicate a read error. The V gene is TRBV28, the J gene TRBJ2-4; D is perhaps TRBD1 or TRBD2 (5 bases each). The CDR3 has 12 amino acids. Germline values: CDR1 MDHEN, CDR2 SYDVKM. The DNA of the CDR3 is TGTGCCAGCAGTTTTTTTGGGGGTATTCGGTACTTC. Translating gives CASSFFGGIRYF. The whole variable domain, remainder taken from reference TRBV28 and TRBJ2-4, is DVKVTQSSRYLVKRTGEKVFLECVQDMDHENMFWYRQDPGLGLRLIYFSYDVKMKEKGDIPEGYSVSREKKERFSLILESASTNQTSMYLCASSFFGGIRYFGAGTRLSVL.

The chain uses TRBV7-9 and TRBJ1-2; D ambiguous. V lost 1 base and J 6 bases, leaving 15 bases between the germline ends. The CDR3 spans 15 residues. Looked up from germline, CDR1 is SEHNR and CDR2 is FQNEAQ (reference sequence). The DNA of the CDR3 is TGTGCCAGCAGCTTAGTAGACCGAAACTGGCATGGCTACACCTTC. Its translation is CASSLVDRNWHGYTF.

Worth noting for this clonotype: At one end the junction does not follow the germline gene, possibly because of a read error. The V call is TRBV3-1, the J call TRBJ2-1; possible D gene TRBD1, 5 bases. The germline V gene encodes CDR1 LGHDT and CDR2 YNNKEL (reference sequence). The CDR3 totals 15 residues. The CDR3 coding sequence is TGTGCCAGCAGCCCAAGGCTTGGCAGGGCCAGTGAGCAGTTCTTT. This translates into CASSPRLGRASEQFF.

The chain couples TRBV28 to TRBJ1-2, with 7 bases identical to TRBD1. CDR1 MDHEN and CDR2 SYDVKM come from the germline V gene. The ends lost 3 bases at V and 6 bases at J; junction bases unmatched: 16. The CDR3 is 17 residues long. The CDR3 protein is CASSFGIGAGGMNGYTF. DNA of the CDR3: TGTGCCAGCAGTTTCGGTATCGGGGCAGGGGGTATGAATGGCTACACCTTC.

This sequence joins TRBV6-6 and TRBJ2-6; 9 bases line up with TRBD2. The CDR3 is 14 residues long. The germline CDR1 and CDR2 sequences are MNHNY and SVGAGI (reference sequence). V trimming: 7 bases; J trimming: 5 bases; junction bases outside the gene matches: 3. Here the CDR3 DNA reads TGTGCCAGCAAGGCGGGGGGGAGGGCCAACGTCCTGACTTTC. Translating it yields CASKAGGRANVLTF.

The chain combines TRBV4-3 with TRBJ2-1; 9 nucleotides agree with TRBD2. V gave up 5 bases and J gave up 7 bases; unmatched junction bases: 12. The CDR3 consists of 16 residues. Germline assignment: CDR1 LGHNA and CDR2 YSLEER. The CDR3 coding sequence is TGCGCCAGCAGCACCAGCCGGAGCGGGAGGTGTAATGAGCAGTTCTTC. Protein sequence: CASSTSRSGRCNEQFF.

This clonotype was observed once. The chain carries TRBV18 and TRBJ2-1; D call uncertain. Looked up from germline, CDR1 is KGHSH and CDR2 is LQKENI. The CDR3 runs to 14 residues. Trimming left V 4 bases short and J 5 bases short, with 12 bases between. This CDR3 reads CASSLVAGHNEQFF. The DNA for the CDR3 is TGTGCCAGCTCACTCGTAGCAGGACACAATGAGCAGTTCTTC.

The chain recombines TRBV10-2 with TRBJ1-2; the D is unclear. This CDR3 region has 14 residues. V gave up 2 bases and J gave up 5 bases, with 12 bases separating them. Germline V CDR1 and CDR2: WSHSY, SAAADI. Here the CDR3 reads CASSEALDLYGYTF. CDR3 in DNA: TGCGCCAGCAGTGAGGCCCTGGACCTTTATGGCTACACCTTC.

The chain joins TRBV27 to TRBJ1-2; D ambiguous. Trimming left V 6 bases short and J 3 bases short, with 11 bases between. CDR3 size: 13 residues. Germline V gives CDR1 MNHEY, CDR2 SMNVEV (reference sequence). CDR3 amino acids: CASSRSGDYGYTF. CDR3 bases: TGTGCCAGCAGCAGATCGGGAGACTATGGCTACACCTTC.

The chain links TRBV7-2 to TRBJ2-4; 7 nucleotides align to TRBD2. This CDR3 is built from 13 residues. Germline V CDR1 and CDR2: SGHTA, FQGNSA. The V and J ends lost 3 bases and 13 bases, in that order; junction bases with no gene match: 9. The CDR3 coding sequence is TGTGCCAGCAGCTTTGAGCGGGAAGGCAAGCAGTACTTC. Translated, it gives CASSFEREGKQYF.

The V call is TRBV12-3 or TRBV12-4, the J call TRBJ2-4; weak D call: TRBD2 (5 bases). This CDR3 comprises 14 residues. The ends were cut back, 5 bases at V and 13 bases at J, with 21 bases in the middle. The CDR3 here is CASSVLPALGEQYF. DNA of the CDR3: TGTGCCAGCAGTGTACTTCCCGCCCTTGGGGAGCAGTACTTC.

The chain has TRBV7-6 and TRBJ1-1; D is ambiguous. In germline, CDR1 is SGHVS, CDR2 FNYEAQ. CDR3 length: 16 residues. The V end lost 1 base, the J end lost 1 base, and 13 bases lay between the germline ends. This chain's CDR3 is CASSLGRVGRNTEAFF. The CDR3 bases are TGTGCCAGCAGCTTAGGACGTGTGGGGAGGAACACTGAAGCTTTCTTT.

This clonotype has ten or more counts. The CDR3 reads CASSEFVTLPSEQYF. The CDR3 DNA reads as TGTGCCAGCAGTGAATTTGTGACACTCCCAAGCGAGCAGTACTTC. The chain carries TRBV25-1 and TRBJ2-7; D remains ambiguous. The CDR3 is made up of 15 amino acids. Germline V gene sequence: CDR1 MGHDK, CDR2 SYGVNS. V was cut by 1 base and J by 6 bases, with 16 bases left in between.

The gene calls are TRBV9 and TRBJ2-1; 7 positions agree with TRBD2. The length of the CDR3 is 15 residues. Trimming cost V 0 bases and J 7 bases; bases outside gene matches: 7. Looked up from germline, CDR1 is SGDLS and CDR2 is YYNGEE. The CDR3 reads CASSVGGSGGNEQFF. CDR3 in DNA: TGTGCCAGCAGCGTAGGCGGGAGTGGGGGGAATGAGCAGTTCTTC.

This clonotype was seen only a few times. V gene TRBV6-2 or TRBV6-3 combines with J gene TRBJ1-5; D call uncertain. The CDR3 covers 14 residues. Germline-derived CDR1 and CDR2 are MNHEY and SVGEGT. Trimming removed 8 bases at V and 1 base at J, with 12 bases between. The CDR3 spells CASEGVGSNQPQHF. CDR3 nucleotide sequence: TGTGCCAGCGAAGGAGTTGGAAGCAATCAGCCCCAGCATTTT.

This sequence joins TRBV12-5 and TRBJ2-5; TRBD1 might be the D (6 bases). CDR1 is LGHNT, CDR2 FRNRAP, per germline. The CDR3 contains 16 residues. V was clipped by 3 bases and J by 2 bases, with 16 bases between them. CDR3 sequence reads: CASGLPKQGGQETQYF. CDR3 bases: TGTGCTAGTGGTTTACCGAAACAGGGTGGGCAAGAGACCCAGTACTTC.

This clonotype was counted only a few times. The genes are TRBV12-3 or TRBV12-4 and TRBJ2-4; D uncertain. With the DNA end fitting TRBJ2-5 better, the J assignment may be wrong. This CDR3 contains 13 residues. The DNA of the CDR3 is TGTGCCAGCAGTTTGTCGGGTTGGCAGACCCAGTACTTC. It is translated as CASSLSGWQTQYF.

This clonotype was recorded a few times. This chain connects TRBV4-3 to TRBJ1-6; no clear D. The ends were cut back, 2 bases at V and 0 bases at J, with 5 bases in the middle. Germline V gene data show CDR1 as LGHNA and CDR2 as YSLEER. The CDR3 has 15 amino acids. The CDR3 protein is CASSQQHSYNSPLHF. CDR3 sequence (DNA): TGCGCCAGCAGCCAACAGCACTCCTATAATTCACCCCTCCACTTT.